This T cell receptor (beta chain) came from a study of control samples from healthy donors and cancer patients. Some clones are missing from TCRdb's copy, which holds only in-frame ones; the method was immunoSEQ multiplex PCR. The profile shows about 130,000 clones, approximately 92% of them singletons. Trimming cost V 4 bases and J 12 bases; bases outside gene matches: 14. Germline assignment: CDR1 SGHAT and CDR2 FQNNGV. CDR3 size: 14 residues. This clone has only one observation. This TCR was recovered from a man of 80 years or more with head and neck cancer. The sample comprised PBMCs. The chain couples TRBV11-2 to TRBJ2-7; TRBD2 matches at 8 bases. The CDR3 protein is CASSSRSLAGPGYF. The CDR3 coding sequence is TGTGCCAGCAGCTCACGGTCCTTAGCGGGGCCGGGGTACTTC.